This TCR beta chain was recovered during a study of T cell responses to AZD1222 COVID-19 vaccine. Study observations and caveats: Spike-specific TCR repertoires showed rising breadth and depth after two AZD1222 doses.

The count of this clone is one. Its target is not known. Assay: immunoSEQ multiplex PCR; the TCRdb copy retains only in-frame clones and omits some. The sample yields some 190,000 clones, 80% to 95% seen once. The clonotype originates from an adult who received the AZD1222 COVID-19 vaccine. The sequences come from peripheral blood, collected 28 days after the second AZD1222 dose.

CDR3 residues: CASSQVQGANEQFF. DNA of the CDR3: TGTGCCAGCAGCCAGGTACAGGGGGCCAATGAGCAGTTCTTC. The V gene is TRBV3-1 (or the pseudogene TRBV3-2), the J gene TRBJ2-1, with TRBD1 matching 9 bases. The V gene end was trimmed by 3 bases and the J gene end by 6 bases; junction bases not matched to a gene: 3. The CDR3 has 14 amino acids. Germline V gene sequence: CDR1 LGHDT, CDR2 YNNKEL (reference sequence).